Each of the 28 T cell receptor beta chains below was sequenced from the same sample in a study of shared clonotypes between healthy human individuals (dated by TCRdb to about 2020). The library was generated by the immunoSEQ multiplex PCR assay. As stored in TCRdb, this immuneACCESS dataset retains in-frame rearrangements with V and J assigned. A fraction of the clones does not appear; measured against another copy, unresolved V genes explain less than half of the discrepancy, and the remainder lacks a known reason. The sample table records hundreds of thousands of clones; over 65% of these occur just once. The ten largest account for 1.5% to 2% of the sample. The sample was memory CD4+ T cells sorted from blood. The cell subset or site label here, explained by the study, means: CD45RA-negative fraction. The receptors here all came from a woman aged 25-40 years in good health.

The CDR3 spells CASSLYRQGGDTPTITTNEKLFF. The CDR3 DNA follows: TGTGCCAGCAGTTTATACAGACAGGGTGGGGATACTCCCACGATAACAACTAATGAAAAACTGTTTTTT. The chain recombines TRBV28 with TRBJ1-4, with 7 bases that match TRBD1. Germline V gene lookup returns CDR1 MDHEN and CDR2 SYDVKM. This CDR3 is built from 23 residues. With 1 base clipped from V and 0 bases from J, the junction kept 23 bases outside the gene matches.

This chain uses TRBV5-3 with TRBJ1-5, with 12 bases fitting TRBD1. Being an ORF, TRBV5-3 has a function that is uncertain. Trimming cost V 4 bases and J 5 bases; bases outside gene matches: 7. The CDR3 has 16 amino acids. The chain's CDR3 is CARSRKGTGGDQPQHF. The CDR3 DNA is TGTGCCAGAAGCCGTAAGGGGACAGGGGGCGATCAGCCCCAGCATTTT.

V usage is TRBV27 and J usage is TRBJ2-1, with 8 nucleotides matching TRBD1. The CDR3 is 14 residues long. CDR1 is MNHEY and CDR2 is SMNVEV in the germline V gene (reference sequence). The trim removed 5 bases at V and 7 bases at J, leaving 7 bases unmatched. This CDR3 is CASSRQGMGNEQFF. In DNA form, the CDR3 reads TGTGCCAGCAGTCGACAGGGGATGGGGAATGAGCAGTTCTTC.

The chain combines TRBV5-8 with TRBJ2-1; 7 bases are shared with TRBD2. The CDR3 is 13 amino acids. CDR1 is SGHTS and CDR2 is YDEGEE in the germline V gene. The V and J ends lost 2 bases and 7 bases, in that order; junction bases with no gene match: 3. CDR3 sequence (DNA): TGTGCCAGCAGCTTTTGGGGGGGAAATGAGCAGTTCTTC. Protein product: CASSFWGGNEQFF.

This chain connects TRBV9 to TRBJ2-3; a weak D match, TRBD2 (7 bases). V was shortened by 4 bases and J by 6 bases, with 21 bases between the two germline ends. CDR3 length: 16 residues. CDR1 SGDLS and CDR2 YYNGEE come from the germline V gene. CDR3 bases: TGTGCCAGCAGCCCCCAAGGGGGGGGAGTTTGGGATACGCAGTATTTT. Protein sequence: CASSPQGGGVWDTQYF.

The rearrangement joins TRBV5-1 to TRBJ2-7, with a possible D match to TRBD1 (7 bases). CDR1 and CDR2 from the germline V gene are SGHRS and YFSETQ. V was trimmed by 5 bases and J by 5 bases, leaving 14 bases between them. The CDR3 spans 13 residues. DNA of the CDR3: TGCGCCAGCAGTAGGGGGGACAGTGACGAGCAGTACTTC. This codes for CASSRGDSDEQYF.

V gene TRBV5-4 combines with J gene TRBJ1-2; D is perhaps TRBD1 (5 bases). CDR3 size: 15 residues. With 1 base removed from V and 7 bases from J, the gap between germline ends came to 17 bases. Germline loops: CDR1 SGHNT, CDR2 YYREEE (reference sequence). The CDR3 sequence: CASSLSLGQGAGYTF. DNA for the CDR3: TGTGCCAGCAGCTTGAGCCTGGGGCAAGGGGCTGGCTACACCTTC.

Only a few counts were recorded for this clone. The chain has TRBV28 and TRBJ1-2; 8 bases match TRBD1. V dropped 6 bases and J dropped 6; count of bases not matched to a gene: 6. Germline CDR1 MDHEN, CDR2 SYDVKM. The CDR3 contains 13 residues. The DNA of the CDR3 is TGTGCCAGCAGCACCGGACAGGGTCATGGCTACACCTTC. Its translation: CASSTGQGHGYTF.

The chain carries TRBV19 and TRBJ2-6, with D possibly matching TRBD1 (5 bases). V was clipped by 8 bases and J by 0 bases, with 8 bases between them. Per germline, CDR1 LNHDA and CDR2 SQIVND (reference sequence). The CDR3 sequence is 14 residues long. CDR3 nucleotides: TGTGCCAGTGCCAGGGTCTCTGGGGCCAACGTCCTGACTTTC. Amino acid sequence: CASARVSGANVLTF.

This sequence joins TRBV5-4 and TRBJ2-7; 10 bases fit TRBD1. The CDR3 has 15 residues. V dropped 7 bases and J dropped 2; count of bases not matched to a gene: 9. CDR1 SGHNT and CDR2 YYREEE come from the germline V gene (reference sequence). CDR3 sequence reads: CASGKGQGPTYEQYF. As DNA, the CDR3 is TGTGCCAGCGGGAAGGGACAGGGGCCAACCTACGAGCAGTACTTC.

V usage is TRBV2 and J usage is TRBJ1-5, with a weak D call TRBD1 (6 bases). Germline CDR1 reads SNHLY; CDR2 reads FYNNEI. The CDR3 sequence is 14 residues long. Trimming took off 6 bases at V and 5 bases at J, with 14 bases between the two ends. The CDR3 reads CASRLQGPHQPQHF. DNA of the CDR3: TGTGCCAGCAGATTACAGGGACCTCATCAGCCCCAGCATTTT.

This chain connects TRBV6-6 to TRBJ2-1; 10 nucleotides match TRBD2. J lost 8 bases, V lost 4 bases, and 8 bases had no gene match. The CDR3 totals 15 residues. The germline V gene has CDR1 MNHNY and CDR2 SVGAGI (reference sequence). The CDR3 DNA reads as TGTGCCAGCAGTTCCCCAGCGGGAGGGCCGGATGAGCAGTTCTTC. Translating it yields CASSSPAGGPDEQFF.

This chain uses TRBV18 with TRBJ2-7, with 13 bases identical to TRBD2. In germline, CDR1 is KGHSH, CDR2 LQKENI. The trim removed 3 bases at V and 7 bases at J, leaving 9 bases unmatched. The CDR3 is 16 amino acids. The CDR3 loop is CASSPELAGGSEEQYF. The CDR3 nucleotides are TGTGCCAGCTCACCGGAACTAGCGGGAGGGTCAGAAGAGCAGTACTTC.

Concerning this clone itself: A clone one base away is much larger, so this may be a read error. This chain links TRBV7-9 with TRBJ1-5; a weak D match, TRBD1 (6 bases). CDR3 length equals 14 residues. Trimming took off 1 base at V and 2 bases at J, with 6 bases between the two ends. Germline CDR1 is SEHNR and CDR2 is FQNEAQ (reference sequence). The DNA for the CDR3 is TGTGCCAGCAGCTTAGAGGGGGGCAATCAGCCCCAGCATTTT. It encodes CASSLEGGNQPQHF.

The chain recombines TRBV5-5 with TRBJ2-3; 13 positions match TRBD2. V shed 4 bases, J shed 8 bases, and the junction held 10 bases outside the gene matches. CDR3 size: 16 residues. CDR1 SGHKS and CDR2 YYEKEE come from the germline V gene (reference sequence). The chain's CDR3 is CASSDPRTSGSGTQYF. DNA for the CDR3: TGTGCCAGCAGCGACCCACGGACTAGCGGGAGTGGTACGCAGTATTTT.

The rearrangement joins TRBV7-2 to TRBJ1-3; perhaps TRBD1 as D (6 bases). The CDR3 is 14 amino acids. Trimming stripped 5 bases from V and 4 bases from J, with 12 bases between. Looked up from germline, CDR1 is SGHTA and CDR2 is FQGNSA. CDR3 region: CASSAGQPGNTIYF. CDR3 nucleotide sequence: TGTGCCAGCAGCGCAGGACAGCCGGGAAACACCATATATTTT.

V and J are TRBV2 and TRBJ2-3; 9 nucleotides match TRBD1. The CDR3 is 14 amino acids. Germline assignment: CDR1 SNHLY and CDR2 FYNNEI. Trimming at V came to 6 bases and at J to 4 bases, leaving 5 bases not matched to a gene. In DNA form, the CDR3 reads TGTGCCAGCAGCCTTGACAGGGGGTCAGATACGCAGTATTTT. Translating it yields CASSLDRGSDTQYF.

This clone occurred many times. The chain joins TRBV5-1 to TRBJ1-1; tentatively, D is TRBD1 (5 bases). The CDR3 extends over 14 amino acids. Deletions cut 4 bases from V and 0 bases from J, with 10 bases between. Germline V lookup: CDR1 SGHRS, CDR2 YFSETQ. CDR3: CASSNGQVNTEAFF. In DNA form, the CDR3 reads TGCGCCAGCAGCAATGGACAAGTGAACACTGAAGCTTTCTTT. The whole variable domain, remainder taken from reference TRBV5-1 and TRBJ1-1, is KAGVTQTPRYLIKTRGQQVTLSCSPISGHRSVSWYQQTPGQGLQFLFEYFSETQRNKGNFPGRFSGRQFSNSRSEMNVSTLELGDSALYLCASSNGQVNTEAFFGQGTRLTVV.

As for this clone: The sample carries other DNA sequences with the same CDR3. The V call is TRBV25-1, the J call TRBJ2-1; 7 bases line up with TRBD2. Per germline, CDR1 MGHDK and CDR2 SYGVNS. J gave up 2 bases and V 3 bases, and 4 bases lay outside the gene matches. This CDR3 is 15 amino acids long. The CDR3 DNA follows: TGTGCCAGCAGTGACCCTAGCGGTACCTACAATGAGCAGTTCTTC. Its protein is CASSDPSGTYNEQFF. The full variable domain, its missing parts supplied by reference TRBV25-1 and TRBJ2-1, is EADIYQTPRYLVIGTGKKITLECSQTMGHDKMYWYQQDPGMELHLIHYSYGVNSTEKGDLSSESTVSRIRTEHFPLTLESARPSHTSQYLCASSDPSGTYNEQFFGPGTRLTVL.

V is TRBV13 and J is TRBJ1-2; D is perhaps TRBD1 (6 bases). CDR1 and CDR2 (germline): PRHDT, FYEKMQ (reference sequence). CDR3 length: 15 residues. V lost 5 bases, J lost 4 bases, and 17 bases lay in between. The CDR3 loop reads CASSPRTEGGYGYTF. Here the CDR3 DNA reads TGTGCCAGCAGCCCCCGGACAGAGGGAGGCTATGGCTACACCTTC.

This clone was seen at least ten times. This chain joins TRBV28 and TRBJ2-7, with 9 bases aligning to TRBD1. The CDR3 length is 15 residues. Germline V gene data show CDR1 as MDHEN and CDR2 as SYDVKM. The V and J ends lost 4 bases and 2 bases, in that order; junction bases with no gene match: 6. DNA for the CDR3: TGTGCCAGCAGTTCATCCGGGACAGGGACCTACGAGCAGTACTTC. Translation gives CASSSSGTGTYEQYF.

This chain joins TRBV5-1 and TRBJ1-2; a possible D gene is TRBD1 (5 bases). The CDR3 length is 12 residues. Germline assignment: CDR1 SGHRS and CDR2 YFSETQ. The V and J ends lost 5 bases and 7 bases respectively, with 12 bases between them. The CDR3 DNA sequence: TGCGCCAGCAGAGGGGAAGCAAGTGGCTACACCTTC. Its translation is CASRGEASGYTF.

The rearrangement uses TRBV10-3 and TRBJ2-7; the D is unclear. Trimming took off 8 bases at V and 1 base at J, with 12 bases between the two ends. This CDR3 is 13 amino acids long. Germline V gene lookup returns CDR1 ENHRY and CDR2 SYGVKD. The CDR3 here is CAISTELSYEQYF. For the CDR3, the DNA is TGTGCCATCTCGACCGAACTGTCCTACGAGCAGTACTTC.

V and J are TRBV10-3 and TRBJ1-1; D might be TRBD1 (5 bases). This CDR3 comprises 14 residues. The germline V and J ends were trimmed by 2 bases and 4 bases, with 11 bases remaining between them. CDR1 is ENHRY, CDR2 SYGVKD, per germline. Here the CDR3 reads CAISEAGRSTEAFF. The CDR3 DNA reads as TGTGCCATCAGTGAGGCAGGGAGGAGCACTGAAGCTTTCTTT.

This clone was detected only a few times. The rearrangement links TRBV5-6 to TRBJ2-1; D unclear. The CDR3 length is 11 residues. Per germline, CDR1 SGHDT and CDR2 YYEEEE. V lost 2 bases to trimming and J lost 12 bases, with 9 bases between them. The CDR3 protein is CASSLAHGQFF. In nucleotides, the CDR3 is TGTGCCAGCAGCTTAGCACACGGGCAGTTCTTC.

This sequence joins TRBV5-1 and TRBJ2-3, with D possibly TRBD2 on 5 matching bases. V dropped 0 bases and J dropped 1 base, with 9 bases sitting between them. The germline CDR1 and CDR2 sequences are SGHRS and YFSETQ. CDR3 length: 15 residues. CDR3: CASSLDPRGTDTQYF. As DNA, the CDR3 is TGCGCCAGCAGCTTGGATCCGAGGGGCACAGATACGCAGTATTTT.

V gene TRBV2 combines with J gene TRBJ2-3; TRBD2 matches 7 bases. Germline V gene sequence: CDR1 SNHLY, CDR2 FYNNEI. V lost 4 bases and J lost 0; bases outside the gene matches: 10. This CDR3 comprises 17 residues. CDR3 residues: CASSALGGPPSTDTQYF. CDR3 bases: TGTGCCAGCAGTGCTTTGGGAGGGCCTCCGAGCACAGATACGCAGTATTTT.

This clone came up many times. The chain combines TRBV5-4 with TRBJ1-3; D remains unclear. Germline V gives CDR1 SGHNT, CDR2 YYREEE (reference sequence). V was trimmed by 5 bases and J by 0 bases, leaving 12 bases between them. The CDR3 has 15 residues. The DNA of the CDR3 is TGTGCCAGCAGACCCGGACCCCGCTCTGGAAACACCATATATTTT. Encoded protein: CASRPGPRSGNTIYF.